The entry below gives a single TCR beta chain sequence along with its context. This clone's antigen is unknown. Qualities for individual bases were not recorded, and no much larger clone is one base off. What this sample's time point label stands for: patch test 1, 2 weeks after DPC sensitization. This specimen's treatment or condition label, per the study, means: therapeutic diphenylcyclopropenone sensitization with weekly scalp DPC. At each patch-test visit, blood was drawn before the patch test was applied. Eligible patients were aged 18 to 70, diagnosed with alopecia, deemed suitable for DPC therapy, and excluded if pregnant. Total RNA was extracted from unfractionated whole blood that had been collected in Tempus Blood RNA tubes. Libraries came from RACE. Sequencer: NextSeq 500. During library preparation, unique molecular identifiers were attached to individual cDNA molecules so that TCRs could be counted quantitatively and reproducibly. For every blood RNA sample, sequencing covered both the TCR alpha and TCR beta chains. The authors' analysis ran thus. A median of about 89,000 TCRs per sample was observed, with a range of roughly 20,000 to 750,000. The Decombinator software suite was used to annotate V, J and CDR3 in the TCR reads. For PS versus PT1 abundance plots, all samples were subsampled to the same number of TCRs (28,000). TCRs were defined as expanded if absent before sensitization and observed at least eight times at the 2-week time point. TCRdb reanalyzed the raw reads on its own, using fastp at Q25 for trimming and MiXCR for clone calling, and kept in-frame beta chains. All rows with the same CDR3 protein become a single entry with the most common DNA and genes. The V and J calls were determined by TCRdb, not by the authors. In this sample the table shows just under 350,000 distinct CDR3 sequences, roughly 6.9% of which occur a single time. Clones ranked in the top ten supply more than 7% of the sample.

V drops 0 bases and J drops 0 bases, leaving 9 bases in between. Inclusive of the bounding cysteine and phenylalanine, the CDR3 is 15 residues long. The retained sequence is limited to the CDR3, 45 bases, with the frame set at the first base. The germline V gene yields KGHSH for CDR1 and LQKENI for CDR2. This sample is part of a study of human T cells and chemical hapten exposure (dated by TCRdb to about 2021). As for the study more broadly: For sensitization, 2% DPC in acetone was applied to a roughly 2 cm by roughly 2 cm area of upper inner arm skin. Weekly therapeutic DPC doses were additionally applied to the scalp of patients throughout the approximately 24-week study period. Patch testing on the upper back used Finn chambers containing 0.01% DPC, with scoring done after 6 days according to International Contact Dermatitis Research Group standards. The patient cohort, mostly female, included alopecia areata with under or over 50% scalp involvement, alopecia totalis and alopecia universalis. Libraries were pooled for sequencing, and variation in per-sample TCR yields was attributed mainly to small differences in library volumes within the pool. The study tracked peripheral blood TCR repertoire changes in vivo during primary and secondary sensitization to the hapten diphenylcyclopropenone (DPC) in alopecia patients. Blood samples were taken from patients before sensitization (week 0) and at 2, 6 and about 24 weeks after DPC sensitization. Blood for TCR sequencing was provided by twenty-nine alopecia patients at one to four time points (pre-sensitization, 2, 6 and 24 weeks). What the authors observed across the whole study: The number of PT1 expanded TCRs positively correlated with patch test score, significant at thresholds 8, 16 and 32 but not 4. No change with DPC sensitization was found in the number of TCRs above 1 in 1000 frequency, and no evidence of global repertoire structure alterations was found. Expanded TCRs formed significantly more large CDR3 similarity clusters than pre-sensitization or healthy control sets, consistent with antigen-driven responses. After repeated subsampling, the strength of the expansion versus patch-test correlation and the threshold at which it became significant changed. Because all patients had alopecia, a presumed autoimmune disease, the immune response of the patients might differ from that of healthy individuals.

This material consisted of whole blood, taken in connection with sensitization to the hapten diphenylcyclopropenone (DPC). The chain was built from TRBV18 and TRBJ2-7; the D gene lacks a confident call. The TCR originated in a woman aged 18-29 years with alopecia areata. Some clones in this sample may be carry-over from other donors' samples. The DNA reads as follows: TGTGCCAGCTCACCACCCTCCTCGAGCTCCTACGAGCAGTACTTC. This encodes CASSPPSSSSYEQYF. The full variable domain, with segments outside the CDR3 supplied by the reference TRBV18 and TRBJ2-7 proteins, appears as NAGVMQNPRHLVRRRGQEARLRCSPMKGHSHVYWYRQLPEEGLKFMVYLQKENIIDESGMPKERFSAEFPKEGPSILRIQQVVRGDSAAYFCASSPPSSSSYEQYFGPGTRLTVT.